The TCR beta chain under discussion was sequenced for a study of blood T cell repertoires in COVID-19. Whole-study context: Nucleic acid was either cDNA or gDNA, and it came from T cells, B-cell-depleted T cells, or PBMCs.

The age range of participants was about 18 to 89 years, with residence in about two dozen US areas. Cohorts were determined from participant-reported clinical history. Source study methods: Cell counts per sample came from amplifying reference gene primers. The method was immunoSEQ multiplex PCR; TCRdb's version includes in-frame clones alone and lacks a portion of them. V, J and clone size are those of that table, while D and trimming were read from the DNA. The sample carries about 180,000 clones, over 75% recorded once. The sequence was obtained from a young woman who had recovered from COVID-19. Sequenced material: PBMCs or T cells enriched from blood (not recorded which).

The CDR3 region has the DNA TGTGCCAGCAGTTCGAACAGGGTCAACGAGCAGTACTTC. It codes for CASSSNRVNEQYF. The rearrangement links TRBV12-3 or TRBV12-4 to TRBJ2-7; D possibly corresponds to TRBD1 (6 bases). The CDR3 has 13 amino acids. The ends were cut back, 4 bases at V and 5 bases at J, with 12 bases in the middle.